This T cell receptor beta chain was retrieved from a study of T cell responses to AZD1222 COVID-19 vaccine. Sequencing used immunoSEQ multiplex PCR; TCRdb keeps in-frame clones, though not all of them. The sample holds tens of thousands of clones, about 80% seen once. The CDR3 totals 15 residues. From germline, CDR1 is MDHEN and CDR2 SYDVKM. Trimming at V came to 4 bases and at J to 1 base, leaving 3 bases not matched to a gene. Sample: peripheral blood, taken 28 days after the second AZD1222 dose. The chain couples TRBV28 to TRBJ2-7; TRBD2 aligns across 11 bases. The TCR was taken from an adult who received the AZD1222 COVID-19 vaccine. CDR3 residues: CASSSSGGLSYEQYF. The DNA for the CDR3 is TGTGCCAGCAGTTCTAGCGGGGGGTTATCCTACGAGCAGTACTTC.